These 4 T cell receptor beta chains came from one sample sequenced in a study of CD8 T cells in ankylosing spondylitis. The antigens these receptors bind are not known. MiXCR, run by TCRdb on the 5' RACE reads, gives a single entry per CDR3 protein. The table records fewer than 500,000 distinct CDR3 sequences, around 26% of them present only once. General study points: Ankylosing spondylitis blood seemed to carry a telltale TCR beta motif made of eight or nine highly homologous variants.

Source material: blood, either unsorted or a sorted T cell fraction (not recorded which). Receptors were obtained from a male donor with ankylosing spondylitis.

This CDR3 is CASSLVRLAGGPGETQYF. CDR3 DNA: TGCGCCAGCAGCTTGGTGCGACTAGCGGGAGGGCCGGGAGAGACCCAGTACTTC. The chain has TRBV5-1 and TRBJ2-5; TRBD2 matches at 14 bases. J was trimmed by 4 bases and V by 0 bases; bases with no gene match: 8. Germline V gene lookup returns CDR1 SGHRS and CDR2 YFSETQ. The length of the CDR3 is 18 residues.

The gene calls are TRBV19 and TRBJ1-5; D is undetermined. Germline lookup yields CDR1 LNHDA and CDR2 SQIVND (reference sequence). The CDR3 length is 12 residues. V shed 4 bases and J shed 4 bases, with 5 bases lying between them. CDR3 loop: CASSTINQPQHF. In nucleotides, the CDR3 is TGTGCCAGTAGTACCATTAATCAGCCCCAGCATTTT.

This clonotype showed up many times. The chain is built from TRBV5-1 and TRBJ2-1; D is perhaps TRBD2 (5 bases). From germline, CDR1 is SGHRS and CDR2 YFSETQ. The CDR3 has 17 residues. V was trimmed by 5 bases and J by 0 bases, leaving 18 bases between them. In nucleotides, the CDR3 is TGCGCCAGCAGGGTTACAAGTGGGAGATCCTCCTACAATGAGCAGTTCTTC. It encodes CASRVTSGRSSYNEQFF.

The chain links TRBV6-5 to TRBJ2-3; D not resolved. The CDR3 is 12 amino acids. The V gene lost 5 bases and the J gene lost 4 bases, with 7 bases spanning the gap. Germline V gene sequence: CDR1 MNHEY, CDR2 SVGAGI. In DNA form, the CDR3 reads TGTGCCAGCAGTGACCTTGCAGATACGCAGTATTTT. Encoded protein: CASSDLADTQYF.